This TCR beta chain was recorded in a study of radiotherapy plus CTLA-4 blockade in lung cancer. Across the whole study: Disease control reached 31%, with objective responses in over 15%.

The protocol was immunoSEQ multiplex PCR, while the TCRdb copy is restricted to in-frame clones and leaves out a portion. The repertoire holds 9,500 to 15,000 clones, around 84% seen once, with 25% to 30% in the top ten. Worth noting for this clone: Its antigen is not known.

The CDR3 has 18 amino acids. Germline CDR1 reads SGDLS; CDR2 reads YYNGEE. Trimming removed 0 bases from V and 0 bases from J; junction bases left unmatched: 10. Study conclusions and caveats: Radiotherapy with ipilimumab was followed by blood expansion of tumor-derived clones. How blood T cell clones changed early, along with interferon-beta, reportedly forecast response best.

Focal radiation with ipilimumab CTLA-4 blockade was given to patients with chemo-refractory metastatic non-small-cell lung cancer. The source material was peripheral blood, sampled from a patient treated with radiotherapy plus ipilimumab. The V call is TRBV9, the J call TRBJ2-5, with 8 bases that match TRBD1. This TCR derives from a human donor with non-small cell lung cancer that progressed on radiotherapy plus ipilimumab. The DNA of the CDR3 is TGTGCCAGCAGCGTAGTTAGACAGGGGATGAGGTACCAAGAGACCCAGTACTTC. Translated: CASSVVRQGMRYQETQYF.